The 30 T cell receptor beta chains listed next were all sequenced from one sample in a study of early T cells in non-severe SARS-CoV-2 infection. TCRdb independently ran MiXCR on the 5' RACE reads; one entry per CDR3 protein. The sample lists 87,000 or so distinct CDR3 sequences, around 13% occurring once. Sequencing was carried out using whole blood. The receptors stem from an adult who was a healthcare worker with PCR-confirmed SARS-CoV-2 infection or an uninfected control (not recorded which).

This chain connects TRBV6-1 to TRBJ2-7; D call uncertain. Germline V lookup: CDR1 MNHNS, CDR2 SASEGT. V was cut by 7 bases and J by 3 bases, with 10 bases left in between. The length of the CDR3 is 12 residues. CDR3: CASNTDRYEQYF. For the CDR3, the DNA is TGTGCCAGCAACACAGACCGCTACGAGCAGTACTTC.

This clonotype was seen at least ten times. This chain links TRBV7-2 with TRBJ2-1; no clear D. Trimming took 4 bases from V and 3 from J, leaving 13 bases between them. Germline V gene data show CDR1 as SGHTA and CDR2 as FQGNSA. The CDR3 loop spans 15 amino acids. The CDR3 reads CASSYSLLLYNEQFF. CDR3 sequence (DNA): TGTGCCAGCAGCTATAGTTTACTTCTCTACAATGAGCAGTTCTTC.

CDR3 bases: TGCAGTGCCCCCCGTCGACAGAGCTCCTACAATGAGCAGTTCTTC. Its translation is CSAPRRQSSYNEQFF. The rearrangement uses TRBV20-1 and TRBJ2-1, with TRBD1 as a possible D gene (5 bases). V gave up 6 bases and J gave up 0 bases, with 15 bases separating them. The CDR3 consists of 15 residues. The germline V gene encodes CDR1 DFQATT and CDR2 SNEGSKA (reference sequence).

The gene calls are TRBV7-9 and TRBJ1-2; D is possibly TRBD1 (5 bases). In germline, CDR1 is SEHNR, CDR2 FQNEAQ (reference sequence). V lost 6 bases and J 5 bases, leaving 10 bases between the germline ends. This CDR3 is 12 amino acids long. The CDR3 bases are TGTGCCAGCAGTGCAGGGAGTTATGGCTACACCTTC. Its translation is CASSAGSYGYTF. Full variable domain (remainder filled in from reference TRBV7-9 and TRBJ1-2): DTGVSQNPRHKITKRGQNVTFRCDPISEHNRLYWYRQTLGQGPEFLTYFQNEAQLEKSRLLSDRFSAERPKGSFSTLEIQRTEQGDSAMYLCASSAGSYGYTFGSGTRLTVV.

This clonotype was seen only a few times. The V gene is TRBV11-2, the J gene TRBJ2-5; D is uncertain. The CDR3 has 13 residues. CDR1 is SGHAT and CDR2 is FQNNGV in the germline V gene. Trimming removed 2 bases at V and 8 bases at J, with 12 bases between. CDR3: CASSLTLLGTQYF. CDR3 bases: TGTGCCAGCAGCTTAACCCTCCTTGGAACCCAGTACTTC.

The count of this clonotype is one. The gene calls are TRBV24-1 and TRBJ2-1, with 11 bases matching TRBD1. The CDR3 consists of 16 residues. Losses at the gene ends were 5 bases for V and 4 bases for J; bases not matched to a gene: 6. Germline loops: CDR1 KGHDR, CDR2 SFDVKD. CDR3 bases: TGTGCCACCAGTGCCTCCGGGACAGGGGGGTACAATGAGCAGTTCTTC. This encodes CATSASGTGGYNEQFF.

In its sample, this clonotype was seen many times. The chain combines TRBV27 with TRBJ2-1, with D unresolved. The CDR3 is 13 residues long. Germline CDR1 is MNHEY and CDR2 is SMNVEV (reference sequence). Trimming shortened V by 5 bases and J by 2 bases, and 7 bases separated the two germline ends. The CDR3 loop is CASSLSTYNEQFF. CDR3 in DNA: TGTGCCAGCAGTCTTTCAACCTACAATGAGCAGTTCTTC.

This chain uses TRBV10-3 with TRBJ2-5, with 12 bases that match TRBD2. The CDR3 is 15 residues long. The V gene's germline CDR1 is ENHRY and CDR2 SYGVKD. The trim removed 6 bases at V and 3 bases at J, leaving 5 bases unmatched. The DNA of the CDR3 is TGTGCCATCAGAAGTCTAGCGGGGGGGAAAGAGACCCAGTACTTC. Protein: CAIRSLAGGKETQYF.

The rearrangement links TRBV12-3 or TRBV12-4 to TRBJ1-5; 7 nucleotides line up with TRBD1. Trimming took 6 bases from V and 6 from J; bases not matched to a gene: 8. CDR3 length: 14 residues. The CDR3 nucleotides read TGTGCCAGCAGACGGAGTCAGGGGGGTCAGCCCCAGCATTTT. Encoded protein: CASRRSQGGQPQHF.

This clonotype was seen a few times. DNA for the CDR3: TGTGCCAGCAGTGGCGGGGGACTGGTAGATACGCAGTATTTT. Translated: CASSGGGLVDTQYF. This chain links TRBV6-5 with TRBJ2-3, with TRBD2 matching 7 bases. The junction had 7 bases not matched to a gene; V was cut back by 5 bases and J by 5 bases. From germline, CDR1 is MNHEY and CDR2 SVGAGI. The CDR3 loop spans 14 amino acids.

The chain recombines TRBV27 with TRBJ2-2, with 8 bases fitting TRBD1. Germline lookup yields CDR1 MNHEY and CDR2 SMNVEV (reference sequence). The junction had 6 bases not matched to a gene; V was cut back by 7 bases and J by 2 bases. The CDR3 is 15 amino acids. The CDR3 loop is CASNLDRGNTGELFF. DNA for the CDR3: TGTGCCAGCAACCTAGACAGGGGTAACACCGGGGAGCTGTTTTTT.

This clonotype turned up a few times. The chain couples TRBV4-3 to TRBJ1-1, with 8 bases fitting TRBD1. Per the germline V gene, CDR1 is LGHNA and CDR2 is YSLEER. There are 15 residues in the CDR3. With V trimmed by 6 bases and J by 3 bases, 9 bases remained unmatched. The chain's CDR3 is CASSRGNRGDTEAFF. DNA of the CDR3: TGCGCCAGCAGTCGAGGAAACAGGGGGGACACTGAAGCTTTCTTT.

The sample holds many counts of this clonotype. The chain recombines TRBV11-2 with TRBJ1-3; D remains unclear. CDR3 length equals 18 residues. The germline CDR1 and CDR2 sequences are SGHAT and FQNNGV. V lost 5 bases to trimming and J lost 0 bases, with 20 bases between them. The CDR3 spells CASSNPRVTRISGNTIYF. The CDR3 DNA sequence: TGTGCCAGCAGCAACCCGAGGGTAACGCGAATCTCTGGAAACACCATATATTTT.

V is TRBV15 and J is TRBJ2-2, with 7 bases fitting TRBD1. V gave up 1 base and J gave up 4 bases; unmatched junction bases: 3. Germline loops: CDR1 LNHNV, CDR2 YYDKDF (reference sequence). The CDR3 totals 15 residues. The CDR3 nucleotides read TGTGCCACCAGCAGAGGACAGGGAAGCACCGGGGAGCTGTTTTTT. It is translated as CATSRGQGSTGELFF. The full variable domain, rest sourced from reference TRBV15 and TRBJ2-2, is DAMVIQNPRYQVTQFGKPVTLSCSQTLNHNVMYWYQQKSSQAPKLLFHYYDKDFNNEADTPDNFQSRRPNTSFCFLDIRSPGLGDTAMYLCATSRGQGSTGELFFGEGSRLTVL.

CDR3: CASSYRVQETQYF. In DNA, the CDR3 is TGTGCCAGCAGCTACAGGGTCCAAGAGACCCAGTACTTC. This rearrangement joins TRBV7-2 to TRBJ2-5; weak D call: TRBD1 (6 bases). The V and J ends lost 4 bases and 1 base respectively, with 7 bases between them. The CDR3 has 13 amino acids. The germline V gene has CDR1 SGHTA and CDR2 FQGNSA.

This clonotype has a handful of counts. CDR3 coding DNA: TGTGCCAGCAGCCAAGATAGATTCGGAGGACAGCACACAGATACGCAGTATTTT. It encodes CASSQDRFGGQHTDTQYF. V is TRBV3-1 and J is TRBJ2-3; a possible D gene is TRBD1 (6 bases). Germline CDR1 reads LGHDT; CDR2 reads YNNKEL (reference sequence). The V end was cut by 0 bases, the J end by 2 bases, with 18 bases between. This CDR3 region has 18 residues.

This chain uses TRBV15 with TRBJ2-7, with D possibly being TRBD1 (6 bases). V was clipped by 1 base and J by 3 bases, with 10 bases between them. Germline CDR1 LNHNV, CDR2 YYDKDF (reference sequence). The CDR3 runs 14 residues. The CDR3 loop is CATSRGTGNYEQYF. CDR3 in DNA: TGTGCCACCAGCAGAGGCACAGGGAACTACGAGCAGTACTTC.

This clonotype was observed a few times. This chain connects TRBV6-5 to TRBJ2-3, with 13 nucleotides matching TRBD2. The germline gives CDR1 MNHEY, CDR2 SVGAGI. The CDR3 runs 19 residues. Trimming removed 5 bases from V and 0 bases from J; junction bases left unmatched: 11. CDR3 region: CASSELGTSGVLSTDTQYF. The CDR3 coding sequence is TGTGCCAGCAGTGAACTTGGGACTAGCGGGGTATTAAGCACAGATACGCAGTATTTT.

This clonotype was seen at least ten times. The chain carries TRBV7-8 and TRBJ1-1; no reliable D call. V shed 2 bases and J shed 6 bases, with 19 bases lying between them. Germline values: CDR1 SGHVS, CDR2 FQNEAQ. The length of the CDR3 is 16 residues. The chain's CDR3 is CASSLQSPQAAAEAFF. The DNA of the CDR3 is TGTGCCAGCAGCTTACAATCCCCCCAAGCCGCGGCTGAAGCTTTCTTT. Drawing the rest from reference TRBV7-8 and TRBJ1-1, the complete variable domain is GAGVSQSPRYKVAKRGQDVALRCDPISGHVSLFWYQQALGQGPEFLTYFQNEAQLDKSGLPSDRFFAERPEGSVSTLKIQRTQQEDSAVYLCASSLQSPQAAAEAFFGQGTRLTVV.

This chain connects TRBV5-4 to TRBJ1-3; the D gene is possibly TRBD1 (6 bases). With 4 bases removed from V and 0 bases from J, the gap between germline ends came to 11 bases. CDR3 length equals 15 residues. Germline V gives CDR1 SGHNT, CDR2 YYREEE (reference sequence). The chain's CDR3 is CASSRQAISGNTIYF. The CDR3, as DNA: TGTGCCAGCAGCCGACAGGCCATCTCTGGAAACACCATATATTTT.

The rearrangement joins TRBV21-1 to TRBJ1-4; TRBD1 is the table's D call and was not checked against the DNA. TRBV21-1 is assigned pseudogene status. This CDR3 is 18 amino acids long. The CDR3 region is CASSKGEIPGHNGEKLFF. In DNA form, the CDR3 reads TGTGCCAGCAGCAAAGGAGAGATCCCGGGACACAATGGTGAAAAACTGTTTTTT.

This sequence joins TRBV7-9 and TRBJ2-7, with D perhaps TRBD1 (5 bases). The CDR3 has 15 residues. CDR1 and CDR2 from the germline V gene are SEHNR and FQNEAQ (reference sequence). Trimming took off 0 bases at V and 0 bases at J, with 9 bases between the two ends. CDR3 amino acids: CASSLAGRASYEQYF. The CDR3 DNA reads TGTGCCAGCAGCTTAGCGGGCAGGGCCTCCTACGAGCAGTACTTC.

This clonotype was recorded at least ten times. The V call is TRBV29-1, the J call TRBJ1-4, with D possibly TRBD1 on 6 matching bases. This CDR3 has 12 residues. Trimming shortened V by 6 bases and J by 3 bases, and 8 bases separated the two germline ends. Looked up from germline, CDR1 is SQVTM and CDR2 is ANQGSEA. CDR3 in amino acids: CSVQGSNEKLFF. CDR3 coding DNA: TGCAGCGTCCAGGGGTCTAATGAAAAACTGTTTTTT.

At least ten counts were recorded for this clonotype. The chain carries TRBV7-9 and TRBJ1-1, with 7 bases lining up with TRBD1. J lost 2 bases, V lost 5 bases, and 5 bases had no gene match. This CDR3 comprises 14 residues. From germline, CDR1 is SEHNR and CDR2 FQNEAQ (reference sequence). The CDR3 is CASSPGTANTEAFF. CDR3 DNA: TGTGCCAGCAGCCCGGGGACAGCAAACACTGAAGCTTTCTTT. Using reference TRBV7-9 and TRBJ1-1 for the parts outside the CDR3, the full variable domain is DTGVSQNPRHKITKRGQNVTFRCDPISEHNRLYWYRQTLGQGPEFLTYFQNEAQLEKSRLLSDRFSAERPKGSFSTLEIQRTEQGDSAMYLCASSPGTANTEAFFGQGTRLTVV.

This chain uses TRBV6-6 with TRBJ1-6, with D unclear. The CDR3 covers 15 residues. CDR1 and CDR2 from the germline V gene are MNHNY and SVGAGI (reference sequence). The germline V and J ends were trimmed by 0 bases and 5 bases, with 8 bases remaining between them. The chain's CDR3 is CASSYSRLNNSPLHF. As DNA, the CDR3 is TGTGCCAGCAGTTACTCTCGTCTAAATAATTCACCCCTCCACTTT.

The CDR3 spells CASSLMGSASGETQYF. DNA of the CDR3: TGTGCCAGCAGCTTAATGGGCTCGGCTAGCGGGGAGACCCAGTACTTC. This sequence joins TRBV7-9 and TRBJ2-5, with TRBD2 matching over 8 bases. The junction had 10 bases not matched to a gene; V was cut back by 2 bases and J by 5 bases. Germline V lookup: CDR1 SEHNR, CDR2 FQNEAQ (reference sequence). The CDR3 is 16 amino acids.

The J gene is TRBJ2-1, the V gene TRBV2, with 11 bases matching TRBD1. CDR3 length: 14 amino acids. Trimming took 7 bases from V and 5 from J; bases not matched to a gene: 4. Germline-derived CDR1 and CDR2 are SNHLY and FYNNEI. CDR3 protein: CASKGTGGHNEQFF. For the CDR3, the DNA is TGTGCCAGCAAGGGGACAGGGGGACACAATGAGCAGTTCTTC.

The chain uses TRBV20-1 and TRBJ2-1, with D possibly matching TRBD1 (5 bases). The length of the CDR3 is 14 residues. The germline CDR1 and CDR2 sequences are DFQATT and SNEGSKA (reference sequence). Trimming took 6 bases from V and 1 from J, leaving 13 bases between them. The CDR3 region has the DNA TGCAGTGCAGCAGACAGTCGTTCCTACAATGAGCAGTTCTTC. It specifies CSAADSRSYNEQFF.

The chain employs TRBV29-1 and TRBJ1-4; 8 nucleotides agree with TRBD1. Germline loops: CDR1 SQVTM, CDR2 ANQGSEA. V was clipped by 4 bases and J by 8 bases; unmatched bases: 6. This CDR3 has 13 amino acids. This CDR3 reads CSVVRGPREKLFF. The CDR3 coding sequence is TGCAGCGTTGTCAGGGGGCCGAGGGAAAAACTGTTTTTT.

Regarding this clonotype: One end of the junction fails to match germline, which may point to a read error. The chain couples TRBV5-1 to TRBJ1-4; the D gene is possibly TRBD1 (6 bases). Germline lookup yields CDR1 SGHRS and CDR2 YFSETQ. This CDR3 comprises 14 residues. This CDR3 is CTSSFQDRNEKLFF. The CDR3 DNA sequence: TGCACCAGCAGCTTCCAGGACAGAAATGAAAAACTGTTTTTT.